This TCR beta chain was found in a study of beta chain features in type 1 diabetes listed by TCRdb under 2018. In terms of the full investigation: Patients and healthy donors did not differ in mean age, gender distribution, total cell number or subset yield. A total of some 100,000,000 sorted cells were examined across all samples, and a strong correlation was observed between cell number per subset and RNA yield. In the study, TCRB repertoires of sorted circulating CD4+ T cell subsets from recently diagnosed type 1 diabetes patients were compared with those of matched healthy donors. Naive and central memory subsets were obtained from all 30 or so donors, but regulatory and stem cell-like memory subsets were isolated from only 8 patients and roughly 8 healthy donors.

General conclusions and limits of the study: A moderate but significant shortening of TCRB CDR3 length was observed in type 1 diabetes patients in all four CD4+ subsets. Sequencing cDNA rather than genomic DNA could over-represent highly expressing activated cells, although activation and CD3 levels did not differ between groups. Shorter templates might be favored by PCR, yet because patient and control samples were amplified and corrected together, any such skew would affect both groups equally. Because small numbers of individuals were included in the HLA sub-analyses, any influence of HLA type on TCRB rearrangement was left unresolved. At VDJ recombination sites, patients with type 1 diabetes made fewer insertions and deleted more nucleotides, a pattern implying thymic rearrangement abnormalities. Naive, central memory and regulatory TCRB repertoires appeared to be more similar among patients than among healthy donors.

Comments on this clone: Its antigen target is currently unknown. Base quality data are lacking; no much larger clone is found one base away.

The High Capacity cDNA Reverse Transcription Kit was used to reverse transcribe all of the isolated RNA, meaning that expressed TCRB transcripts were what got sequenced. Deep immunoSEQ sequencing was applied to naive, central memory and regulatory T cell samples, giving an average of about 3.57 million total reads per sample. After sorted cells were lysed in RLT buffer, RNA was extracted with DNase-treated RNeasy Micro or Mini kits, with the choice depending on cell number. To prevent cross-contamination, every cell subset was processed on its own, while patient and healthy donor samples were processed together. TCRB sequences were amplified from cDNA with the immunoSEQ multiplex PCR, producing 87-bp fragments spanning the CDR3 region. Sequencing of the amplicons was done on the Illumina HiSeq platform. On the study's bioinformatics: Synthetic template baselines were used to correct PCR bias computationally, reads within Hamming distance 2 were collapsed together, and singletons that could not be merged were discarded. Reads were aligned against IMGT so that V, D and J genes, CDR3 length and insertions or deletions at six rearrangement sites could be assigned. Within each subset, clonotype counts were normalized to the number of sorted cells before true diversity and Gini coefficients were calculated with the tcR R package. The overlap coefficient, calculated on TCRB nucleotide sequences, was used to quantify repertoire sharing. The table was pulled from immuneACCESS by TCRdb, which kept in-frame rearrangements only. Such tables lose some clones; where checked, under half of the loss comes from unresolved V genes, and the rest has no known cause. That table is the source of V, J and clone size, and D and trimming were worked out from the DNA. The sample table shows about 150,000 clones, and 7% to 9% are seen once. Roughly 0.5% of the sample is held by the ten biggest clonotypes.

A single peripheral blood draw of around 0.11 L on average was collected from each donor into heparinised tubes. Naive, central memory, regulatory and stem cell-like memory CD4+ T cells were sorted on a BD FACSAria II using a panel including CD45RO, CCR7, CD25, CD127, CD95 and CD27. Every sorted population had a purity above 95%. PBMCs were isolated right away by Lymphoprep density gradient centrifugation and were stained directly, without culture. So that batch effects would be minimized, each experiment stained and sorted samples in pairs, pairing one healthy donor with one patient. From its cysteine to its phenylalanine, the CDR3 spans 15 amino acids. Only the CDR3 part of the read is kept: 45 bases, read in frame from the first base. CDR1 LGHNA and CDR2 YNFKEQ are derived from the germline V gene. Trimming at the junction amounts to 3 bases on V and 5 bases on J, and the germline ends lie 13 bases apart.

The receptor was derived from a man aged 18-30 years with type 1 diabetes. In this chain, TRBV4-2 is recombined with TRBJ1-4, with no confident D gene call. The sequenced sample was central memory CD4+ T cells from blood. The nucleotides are TGTGCCAGCAGCCACCCACGGTCGTCAAATGAAAAACTGTTTTTT. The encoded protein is CASSHPRSSNEKLFF.